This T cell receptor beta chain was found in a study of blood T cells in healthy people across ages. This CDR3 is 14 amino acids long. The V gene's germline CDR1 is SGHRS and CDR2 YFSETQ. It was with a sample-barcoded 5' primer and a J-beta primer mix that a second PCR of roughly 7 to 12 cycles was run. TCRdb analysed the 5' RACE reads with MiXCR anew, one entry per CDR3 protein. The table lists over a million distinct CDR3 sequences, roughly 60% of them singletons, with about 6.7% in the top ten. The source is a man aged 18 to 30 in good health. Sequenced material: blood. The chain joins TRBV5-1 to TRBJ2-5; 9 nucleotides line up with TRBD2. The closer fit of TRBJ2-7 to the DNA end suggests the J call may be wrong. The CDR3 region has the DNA TGCGCCAGCAGGTCGACTAGCGGCGAGGACGAGCAGTACTTC. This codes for CASRSTSGEDEQYF.